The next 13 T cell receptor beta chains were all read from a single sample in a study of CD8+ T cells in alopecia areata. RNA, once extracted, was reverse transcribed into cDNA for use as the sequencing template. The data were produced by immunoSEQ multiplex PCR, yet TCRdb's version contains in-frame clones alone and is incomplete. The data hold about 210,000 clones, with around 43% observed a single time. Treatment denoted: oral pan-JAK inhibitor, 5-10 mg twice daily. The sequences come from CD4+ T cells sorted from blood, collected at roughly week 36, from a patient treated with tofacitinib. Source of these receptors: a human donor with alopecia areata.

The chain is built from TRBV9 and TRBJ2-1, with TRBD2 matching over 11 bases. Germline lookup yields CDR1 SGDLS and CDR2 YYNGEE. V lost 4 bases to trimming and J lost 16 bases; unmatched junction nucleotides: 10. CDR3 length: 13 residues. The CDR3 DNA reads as TGTGCCAGCAGCAAGGGACTAGCGGCCATCGGATTCTTC. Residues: CASSKGLAAIGFF.

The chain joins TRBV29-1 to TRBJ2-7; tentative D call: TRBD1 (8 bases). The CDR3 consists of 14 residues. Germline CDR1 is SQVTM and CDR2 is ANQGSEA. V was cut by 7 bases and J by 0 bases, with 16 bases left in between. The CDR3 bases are TGCAGCGCCGCGGGGGACAGGTCCTCCTACGAGCAGTACTTC. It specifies CSAAGDRSSYEQYF.

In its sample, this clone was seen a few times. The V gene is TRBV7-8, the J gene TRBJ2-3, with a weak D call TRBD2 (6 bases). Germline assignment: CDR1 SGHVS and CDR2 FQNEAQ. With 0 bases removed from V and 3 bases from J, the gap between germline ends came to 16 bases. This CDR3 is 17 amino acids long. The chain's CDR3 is CASSLAGWGTRTDTQYF. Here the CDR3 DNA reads TGTGCCAGCAGCTTAGCGGGTTGGGGGACTCGGACAGATACGCAGTATTTT. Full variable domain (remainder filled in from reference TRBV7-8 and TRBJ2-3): GAGVSQSPRYKVAKRGQDVALRCDPISGHVSLFWYQQALGQGPEFLTYFQNEAQLDKSGLPSDRFFAERPEGSVSTLKIQRTQQEDSAVYLCASSLAGWGTRTDTQYFGPGTRLTVL.

CDR3 in amino acids: CASSPPPRAGAAGELFF. CDR3 nucleotide sequence: TGCGCCAGCAGCCCTCCCCCGAGGGCAGGGGCGGCCGGGGAGCTGTTTTTT. The chain uses TRBV23-1 and TRBJ2-2; a weak D match, TRBD1 (6 bases). TRBV23-1 counts as an open reading frame of uncertain function. The CDR3 is 17 residues long. V lost 6 bases and J 6 bases, leaving 23 bases between the germline ends.

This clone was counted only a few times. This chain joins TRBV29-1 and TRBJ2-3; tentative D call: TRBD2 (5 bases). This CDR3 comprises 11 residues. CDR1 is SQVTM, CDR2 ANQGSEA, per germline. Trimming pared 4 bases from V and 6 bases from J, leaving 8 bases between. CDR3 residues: CSVGTGDTQYF. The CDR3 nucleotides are TGCAGCGTTGGGACTGGGGATACGCAGTATTTT.

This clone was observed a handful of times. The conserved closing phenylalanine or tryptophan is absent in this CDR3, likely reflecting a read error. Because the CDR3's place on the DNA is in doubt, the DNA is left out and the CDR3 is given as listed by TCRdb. The CDR3 loop reads CASSYCSIG. The chain couples TRBV7-6 to TRBJ1-4. Per the germline V gene, CDR1 is SGHVS and CDR2 is FNYEAQ. Ends included, the CDR3 has 9 residues.

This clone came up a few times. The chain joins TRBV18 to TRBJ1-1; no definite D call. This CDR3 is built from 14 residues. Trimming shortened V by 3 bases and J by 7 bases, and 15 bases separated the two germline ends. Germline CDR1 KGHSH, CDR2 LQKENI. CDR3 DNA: TGTGCCAGCTCACCCCTCCTCGGGGTGAATGAAGCTTTCTTT. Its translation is CASSPLLGVNEAFF.

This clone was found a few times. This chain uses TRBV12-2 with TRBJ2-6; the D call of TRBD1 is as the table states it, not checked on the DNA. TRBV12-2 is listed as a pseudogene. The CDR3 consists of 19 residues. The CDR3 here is CASRLAFVMTTSGANVLTF. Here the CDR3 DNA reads TGTGCAAGTCGCTTAGCATTCGTAATGACAACCTCTGGGGCCAACGTCCTGACTTTC.

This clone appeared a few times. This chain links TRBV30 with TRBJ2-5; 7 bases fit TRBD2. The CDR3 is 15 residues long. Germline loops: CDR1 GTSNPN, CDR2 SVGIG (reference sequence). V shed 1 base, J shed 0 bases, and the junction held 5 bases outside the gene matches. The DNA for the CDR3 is TGTGCCTGGAGTGACGGGGAGGGCTACCAAGAGACCCAGTACTTC. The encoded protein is CAWSDGEGYQETQYF.

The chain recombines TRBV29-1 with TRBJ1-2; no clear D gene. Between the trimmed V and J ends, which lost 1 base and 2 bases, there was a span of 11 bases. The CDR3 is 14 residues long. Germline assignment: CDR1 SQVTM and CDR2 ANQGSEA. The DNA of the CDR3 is TGCAGCGTTGAAGTGTATGGGATCAACTATGGCTACACCTTC. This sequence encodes CSVEVYGINYGYTF.

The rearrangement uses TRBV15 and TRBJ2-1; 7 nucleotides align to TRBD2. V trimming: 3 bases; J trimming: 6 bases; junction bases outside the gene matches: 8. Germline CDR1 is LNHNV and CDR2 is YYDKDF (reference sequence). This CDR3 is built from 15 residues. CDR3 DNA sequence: TGTGCCACCAGCAGGCCGGGGGGTCGGGTCAATGAGCAGTTCTTC. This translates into CATSRPGGRVNEQFF.

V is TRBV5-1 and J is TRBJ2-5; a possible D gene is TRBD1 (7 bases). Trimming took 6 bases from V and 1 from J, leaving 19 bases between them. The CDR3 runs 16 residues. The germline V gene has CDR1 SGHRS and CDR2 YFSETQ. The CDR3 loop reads CASTRLGGGSQETQYF. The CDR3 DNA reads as TGCGCCAGCACCCGCTTAGGAGGGGGCTCCCAAGAGACCCAGTACTTC.

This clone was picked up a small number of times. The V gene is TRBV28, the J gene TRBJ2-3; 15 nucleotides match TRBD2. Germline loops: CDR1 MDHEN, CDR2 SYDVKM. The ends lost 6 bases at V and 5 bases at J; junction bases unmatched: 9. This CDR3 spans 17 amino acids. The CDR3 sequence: CASRPGGLAGGGDTQYF. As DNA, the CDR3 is TGTGCCAGCAGACCGGGAGGACTAGCGGGAGGGGGAGATACGCAGTATTTT.